This T cell receptor (beta chain) is from a study of regulatory T cells in long-lasting Graves disease. Points from the study as a whole: Persistent disease was characterized by preferential usage of TRBV28, TRBJ1-2 and TRBJ2-5.

According to the study, TCR beta libraries were built with iRepertoire HTBI primers and CDR3-region Arm-PCR. TCRdb analysed the multiplex PCR reads with MiXCR anew, one entry per CDR3 protein. The sample gives hundreds of thousands of distinct CDR3 sequences, roughly a sixth of which show up once; around 11% is in the top ten. CDR3 length: 13 residues. With 4 bases removed from V and 4 bases from J, the gap between germline ends came to 10 bases. Germline loops: CDR1 ENHRY, CDR2 SYGVKD. Noted time point: newly diagnosed GD, antithyroid drugs for less than 3 months. PBMC RNA was the source of the TCR library. To note about this clonotype: Its antigen is unidentified.

The data also belong to a second study, concerning T cells in Graves' hyperthyroidism and ophthalmopathy. That paper states: Patients aged 18 to 65 had newly diagnosed hyperthyroidism that had lasted under 2 months. The diagnoses drew upon clinical symptoms, serum thyroxine and TRAb, thyroid ultrasound and orbital computed tomography.

The sequence was collected from a man younger than 30 with Graves disease. The material sequenced was peripheral blood mononuclear cells (PBMCs), taken at new diagnosis, from a patient treated with antithyroid drugs. The gene calls are TRBV10-3 and TRBJ1-1; D is ambiguous. The CDR3 region is CAISGAVATEAFF. CDR3 nucleotides: TGTGCCATCAGTGGGGCTGTGGCCACTGAAGCTTTCTTT.